This TCR beta chain is from a study of Tregs in tolerant kidney transplant recipients. Study results and caveats: Few patients were studied, so findings need validation in larger groups. Biological reproducibility was not directly addressed in this study.

Recipient PBMCs carried a CFSE label and met irradiated graft donor PBMCs for 6 days before FACS sorting. To note about this clone: Its specificity is not known.

The CDR3 runs 12 residues. CDR1 and CDR2 from the germline V gene are MNHEY and SVGAGI. V shed 4 bases and J shed 6 bases, with 9 bases lying between them. Libraries were prepared by immunoSEQ multiplex PCR; TCRdb keeps only in-frame clonotypes and omits some of them. The sample holds about 8,300 clones, roughly 34% seen once. This clonotype originated in a human patient who received a combined kidney and bone marrow transplant. The starting material was CD8+ T cells from blood cultured with allogeneic cells, obtained before the transplant. The chain combines TRBV6-5 with TRBJ1-2; perhaps TRBD1 as D (5 bases). The CDR3 DNA follows: TGTGCCAGCAGTTTCGGAGGGGATGGCTACACCTTC. Protein: CASSFGGDGYTF.